Ten or more counts support the clone carrying this T cell receptor (beta chain). Its target is unknown. The CDR3 has 15 amino acids. From germline, CDR1 is MNHEY and CDR2 SMNVEV (reference sequence). V was trimmed by 0 bases and J by 4 bases, leaving 12 bases between them. A single record per CDR3 protein comes from TCRdb applying MiXCR to the reads. The data contain more than 95,000 distinct CDR3 sequences, 32% of them singletons. These data belong to a study of T cell repertoires in cytomegalovirus infection. This receptor was obtained from a human donor in good health (CMV status not recorded). Some clones in this sample may be carry-over from other donors' samples. The material sequenced was CD8+ T cells from cultured PBMCs, taken from culture after CMV antigen stimulation. This chain uses TRBV27 with TRBJ1-1, with D possibly TRBD1 on 5 matching bases. As DNA, the CDR3 is TGTGCCAGCAGTTTATCCGGGGATGGGGGCACTGAAGCTTTCTTT. As protein: CASSLSGDGGTEAFF.